A selection of T cell receptor beta chains follows, all from one sample in a study of identical twins. TCRdb re-called the 5' RACE reads through MiXCR, storing one row per CDR3 protein. The sample lists under 900,000 distinct CDR3 sequences, about 12% occurring once. This sample was shared with a second study, whose subject was yellow fever vaccine responses in identical twins.

The source material was PBMCs. The receptors here all came from a young woman in good health. Each CDR3 is given with its conserved first and last residue. A D gene is named only where the DNA matches it firmly. Size values are once, few and many counts, or a class for expanded clones, and some rows have none.

d_gene: TRBD2
v_gene: TRBV25-1
abundance: NA
j_gene: TRBJ2-3
len: 20
CDR3nt: TGTGCCAGCAGTAAACCGGGACTAGCGGGAGTGATAACGAGCACAGATACGCAGTATTTT
CDR3aa: CASSKPGLAGVITSTDTQYF

d_gene: TRBD2
v_gene: TRBV28
abundance: many
j_gene: TRBJ2-3
len: 15
CDR3nt: TGTGCCAGCAGTTACGGACTAGCGGGCACAGATACGCAGTATTTT
CDR3aa: CASSYGLAGTDTQYF

d_gene: NA
v_gene: TRBV18
abundance: NA
j_gene: TRBJ2-5
len: 15
CDR3nt: TGTGCCAGCTCACCACGTCCGGGGGCCGGGGAGACCCAGTACTTC
CDR3aa: CASSPRPGAGETQYF

d_gene: TRBD2
v_gene: TRBV7-7
abundance: NA
j_gene: TRBJ2-1
len: 16
CDR3nt: TGTGCCAGCAGCTTAGGTACTAGCGGGAGTTCAGGGGAGCAGTTCTTC
CDR3aa: CASSLGTSGSSGEQFF

d_gene: TRBD1
v_gene: TRBV6-2/TRBV6-3
abundance: NA
j_gene: TRBJ2-4
len: 21
CDR3nt: TGTGCCAGCAGTACTTATCCGGGACAGGGGTTTAGCCTGATAGCCAAAAACATTCAGTACTTC
CDR3aa: CASSTYPGQGFSLIAKNIQYF

d_gene: TRBD2
v_gene: TRBV20-1
abundance: NA
j_gene: TRBJ2-1
len: 17
CDR3nt: TGCAGTGCTAGAGATCGGGGGGGGCAATCTTCCTACAATGAGCAGTTCTTC
CDR3aa: CSARDRGGQSSYNEQFF

d_gene: TRBD2
v_gene: TRBV20-1
abundance: NA
j_gene: TRBJ2-1
len: 14
CDR3nt: TGCAGTGGAGAAGGTGGGGGGGGCTACAATGAGCAGTTCTTC
CDR3aa: CSGEGGGGYNEQFF

d_gene: NA
v_gene: TRBV28
abundance: few
j_gene: TRBJ1-2
len: 8
CDR3nt: TGTGCCAGGGGTGGCTACACCTTC
CDR3aa: CARGGYTF

d_gene: NA
v_gene: TRBV3-1
abundance: NA
j_gene: TRBJ1-6
len: 13
CDR3nt: TGTGCCAGCAGCCAAGATATACGATCACCCCTCCACTTT
CDR3aa: CASSQDIRSPLHF

d_gene: NA
v_gene: TRBV12-3/TRBV12-4
abundance: NA
j_gene: TRBJ2-7
len: 12
CDR3nt: TGTGCCAGCAGTTTGTTCCTAAACGAGCTGTACTTC
CDR3aa: CASSLFLNELYF

d_gene: NA
v_gene: TRBV15
abundance: NA
j_gene: TRBJ2-7
len: 14
CDR3nt: TGTGCCACCAGCACCGACTTCGACTTGGACGAGCAGTACTTC
CDR3aa: CATSTDFDLDEQYF

d_gene: NA
v_gene: TRBV7-6
abundance: few
j_gene: TRBJ2-7
len: 15
CDR3nt: TGTGCCAGCAGCTATCAACCGGACTTCTCCTACGAGCAGTACTTC
CDR3aa: CASSYQPDFSYEQYF

d_gene: NA
v_gene: TRBV10-3
abundance: NA
j_gene: TRBJ2-5
len: 11
CDR3nt: TGTGCCATCAGTGGGAGAGGGACCCAGTACTTC
CDR3aa: CAISGRGTQYF

d_gene: NA
v_gene: TRBV29-1
abundance: NA
j_gene: TRBJ2-4
len: 11
CDR3nt: TGCAGCGTAGGAGAGGGTGGCATTCAGTACTTC
CDR3aa: CSVGEGGIQYF

d_gene: NA
v_gene: TRBV5-5
abundance: few
j_gene: TRBJ2-1
len: 15
CDR3nt: TGTGCCAGCAGCTTGGCCCACCCCCAGAGCAATGAGCAGTTCTTC
CDR3aa: CASSLAHPQSNEQFF

d_gene: NA
v_gene: TRBV2
abundance: NA
j_gene: TRBJ2-1
len: 16
CDR3nt: TGTGCCAGCATTCTGGAAGCGGCGGGGAGAAGGAATGAGCAGTTCTTC
CDR3aa: CASILEAAGRRNEQFF

d_gene: NA
v_gene: TRBV3-1
abundance: few
j_gene: TRBJ2-5
len: 13
CDR3nt: TGTGCCAGCAGCTTTGGGACTTTAGAGACCCAGTACTTC
CDR3aa: CASSFGTLETQYF

d_gene: TRBD2
v_gene: TRBV2
abundance: NA
j_gene: TRBJ2-5
len: 16
CDR3nt: TGTGCCAGCAGTGCGGGAGTAGCGGGGGGGCAAGAGACCCAGTACTTC
CDR3aa: CASSAGVAGGQETQYF

d_gene: NA
v_gene: TRBV2
abundance: few
j_gene: TRBJ2-2
len: 17
CDR3nt: TGTGCCAGCAGCCTCTGGAGGGAGGCACCGAACACCGGGGAGCTGTTTTTT
CDR3aa: CASSLWREAPNTGELFF

d_gene: NA
v_gene: TRBV15
abundance: few
j_gene: TRBJ2-7
len: 15
CDR3nt: TGTGCCACCAGCAGAGATCAGGGGCCAGGGAGAGAGCAGTACTTC
CDR3aa: CATSRDQGPGREQYF

d_gene: TRBD2
v_gene: TRBV9
abundance: NA
j_gene: TRBJ2-2
len: 17
CDR3nt: TGTGCCAGCAGCGTAGATGGTAGCGGGAGTTTATCCGGGGAGCTGTTTTTT
CDR3aa: CASSVDGSGSLSGELFF

d_gene: NA
v_gene: TRBV19
abundance: NA
j_gene: TRBJ1-5
len: 15
CDR3nt: TGTGCCAGTAGTATAGTAGGGGCTAGCAATCAGCCCCAGCATTTT
CDR3aa: CASSIVGASNQPQHF

d_gene: NA
v_gene: TRBV2
abundance: NA
j_gene: TRBJ2-1
len: 17
CDR3nt: TGTGCCAGCTCCACAGGGATTCGATTCTACGGCTACAATGAGCAGTTCTTC
CDR3aa: CASSTGIRFYGYNEQFF

d_gene: NA
v_gene: TRBV4-2
abundance: few
j_gene: TRBJ2-2
len: 15
CDR3nt: TGTGCCAGCAGCCTCACGCTAGGGGACACCGGGGAGCTGTTTTTT
CDR3aa: CASSLTLGDTGELFF

d_gene: NA
v_gene: TRBV7-9
abundance: NA
j_gene: TRBJ1-1
len: 13
CDR3nt: TGTGCCAGCAGCGCCCGCCAGGGCACTGAAGCTTTCTTT
CDR3aa: CASSARQGTEAFF

d_gene: NA
v_gene: TRBV5-1
abundance: few
j_gene: TRBJ2-5
len: 15
CDR3nt: TGCGCCAGCAGCTTTGGAGGCGGGGATCAAGAGACCCAGTACTTC
CDR3aa: CASSFGGGDQETQYF

d_gene: NA
v_gene: TRBV3-1
abundance: NA
j_gene: TRBJ1-1
len: 13
CDR3nt: TGTGCCAGCAGCCTATTGGAGCGGACTGAAGCTTTCTTT
CDR3aa: CASSLLERTEAFF

d_gene: NA
v_gene: TRBV4-2
abundance: few
j_gene: TRBJ2-1
len: 14
CDR3nt: TGTGCCAGCAGCCAAGACGACTACCCAATGAAGCAGTTCTTC
CDR3aa: CASSQDDYPMKQFF

d_gene: TRBD2
v_gene: TRBV5-1
abundance: NA
j_gene: TRBJ2-4
len: 20
CDR3nt: TGCGCCAGCAGATTGGAGGGGATGGAGGAACTAGCGGGCAACAAAAACATTCAGTACTTC
CDR3aa: CASRLEGMEELAGNKNIQYF

d_gene: NA
v_gene: TRBV5-5
abundance: many
j_gene: TRBJ2-2
len: 16
CDR3nt: TGTGCCAGCAGCTTGCAAAGCACCCGGACCCCCGGGGAGCTGTTTTTT
CDR3aa: CASSLQSTRTPGELFF

d_gene: NA
v_gene: TRBV20-1
abundance: NA
j_gene: TRBJ1-3
len: 12
CDR3nt: TGCAGTGCCGGGACACTAGGAAACACCATATATTTT
CDR3aa: CSAGTLGNTIYF

d_gene: TRBD1
v_gene: TRBV20-1
abundance: many
j_gene: TRBJ2-3
len: 15
CDR3nt: TGCAGTGCTAGAGCTACAGGGGGCGGCACAGATACGCAGTATTTT
CDR3aa: CSARATGGGTDTQYF

d_gene: NA
v_gene: TRBV13
abundance: NA
j_gene: TRBJ2-3
len: 15
CDR3nt: TGTGCCAGCAGCTTAGAAGCCAGGGTTGTAGATACGCAGTATTTT
CDR3aa: CASSLEARVVDTQYF

d_gene: TRBD1
v_gene: TRBV20-1
abundance: NA
j_gene: TRBJ2-1
len: 15
CDR3nt: TGCAGTGCTCCTCCGGGACAGGGGGCATTCAGTGAGCAGTTCTTC
CDR3aa: CSAPPGQGAFSEQFF

d_gene: TRBD2
v_gene: TRBV12-3/TRBV12-4
abundance: many
j_gene: TRBJ2-5
len: 16
CDR3nt: TGTGCCAGCAGTTTCTCGACTAGCGGGAGGGCTGAGACCCAGTACTTC
CDR3aa: CASSFSTSGRAETQYF

d_gene: NA
v_gene: TRBV29-1
abundance: few
j_gene: TRBJ1-1
len: 12
CDR3nt: TGCAGCGTTGATAAGGGCCCGGGTGAAGCTTTCTTT
CDR3aa: CSVDKGPGEAFF

d_gene: NA
v_gene: TRBV29-1
abundance: NA
j_gene: TRBJ2-1
len: 14
CDR3nt: TGCAGCTCCGAAACAGTACGGGTCGACAATGAGCAGTTCTTC
CDR3aa: CSSETVRVDNEQFF

d_gene: NA
v_gene: TRBV7-2
abundance: NA
j_gene: TRBJ1-1
len: 12
CDR3nt: TGTGCCAGCAGCTTAGTGTCAGGCCCAGCTTTCTTT
CDR3aa: CASSLVSGPAFF

d_gene: NA
v_gene: TRBV20-1
abundance: few
j_gene: TRBJ1-2
len: 14
CDR3nt: TGCAGTGCTAGAGATTCCATCCGACCGGGCGGCTACACCTTC
CDR3aa: CSARDSIRPGGYTF

d_gene: TRBD2
v_gene: TRBV5-1
abundance: many
j_gene: TRBJ2-1
len: 18
CDR3nt: TGCGCCAGCAGCATGGGACTAGCGGGCCCTAGCTCCTACAATGAGCAGTTCTTC
CDR3aa: CASSMGLAGPSSYNEQFF

d_gene: TRBD2
v_gene: TRBV6-2/TRBV6-3
abundance: NA
j_gene: TRBJ2-3
len: 17
CDR3nt: TGTGCCAGCAGTCGACCGACTAGCGGGGGGCCCACAGATACGCAGTATTTT
CDR3aa: CASSRPTSGGPTDTQYF

d_gene: NA
v_gene: TRBV6-1
abundance: few
j_gene: TRBJ2-5
len: 14
CDR3nt: TGTGCCAGCAGTGTACAGGGAATGCAAGAGACCCAGTACTTC
CDR3aa: CASSVQGMQETQYF

d_gene: NA
v_gene: TRBV7-2
abundance: NA
j_gene: TRBJ1-1
len: 15
CDR3nt: TGTGCCAGCAGCCTTGGGTTCTACGTGGACACTGAAGCTTTCTTT
CDR3aa: CASSLGFYVDTEAFF

d_gene: TRBD2
v_gene: TRBV12-3/TRBV12-4
abundance: few
j_gene: TRBJ2-1
len: 16
CDR3nt: TGTGCCAGCAGTTTATTGAGTAGCGGGAGTTTTAATGAGCAGTTCTTC
CDR3aa: CASSLLSSGSFNEQFF

d_gene: NA
v_gene: TRBV7-9
abundance: NA
j_gene: TRBJ2-3
len: 12
CDR3nt: TGTGCCACCGCGGAGCTCACAGATACGCAGTATTTT
CDR3aa: CATAELTDTQYF

d_gene: TRBD2
v_gene: TRBV15
abundance: few
j_gene: TRBJ2-1
len: 16
CDR3nt: TGTGCCACCAGGATTAGCGGGGGTGGATCCTACAATGAGCAGTTCTTC
CDR3aa: CATRISGGGSYNEQFF

d_gene: NA
v_gene: TRBV5-6
abundance: NA
j_gene: TRBJ2-1
len: 13
CDR3nt: TGTGCCAGCAGCCCCGGGTGGCCGAATGAGCAGTTCTTC
CDR3aa: CASSPGWPNEQFF

d_gene: NA
v_gene: TRBV5-5
abundance: few
j_gene: TRBJ2-1
len: 12
CDR3nt: TGTGCCAGCAGCTTGCTGCCAGGGTGGGTGTTCTTC
CDR3aa: CASSLLPGWVFF